Listed below are T cell receptor beta chains from one sample, sequenced in a study of T cell repertoires and HLA-DP antigens. These receptors have no identified antigens. TCRdb's copy holds only in-frame clones and misses some; the assay was immunoSEQ multiplex PCR. The table lists about 120,000 clones, roughly 92% of them singletons. Sequencing was carried out using CD4+ T cells from PBMCs. The receptors originated from a woman aged 18-35 years in good health and CMV-seronegative. Each CDR3 is given with its conserved first and last residue. Fields, in order: V gene, clone size, J gene, D gene, CDR3 protein, CDR3 DNA. D genes are given only for firm matches. Clone size is given for some rows only: seen once, a few or many times, or a class if the clone is expanded.

V gene: TRBV27
clone size: -
J gene: TRBJ1-2
D gene: -
CDR3 protein: CASSLSPGLVGYTF
CDR3 DNA: TGTGCCAGCAGTTTATCGCCCGGTCTGGTTGGCTACACCTTC

V gene: TRBV5-6
clone size: -
J gene: TRBJ1-5
D gene: TRBD1
CDR3 protein: CASSRGQGAHQPQHF
CDR3 DNA: TGTGCCAGCAGCCGGGGACAGGGGGCCCATCAGCCCCAGCATTTT

V gene: TRBV28
clone size: -
J gene: TRBJ2-3
D gene: -
CDR3 protein: CASGRTGRGTDTQYF
CDR3 DNA: TGTGCCAGCGGCCGGACAGGGAGGGGGACAGATACGCAGTATTTT

V gene: TRBV6-5
clone size: once
J gene: TRBJ2-7
D gene: TRBD1
CDR3 protein: CASRFDRGQGYEQYF
CDR3 DNA: TGTGCCAGCAGATTCGACAGGGGCCAAGGCTACGAGCAGTACTTC

V gene: TRBV28
clone size: -
J gene: TRBJ2-1
D gene: TRBD2
CDR3 protein: CASSKRLAGVSNEQFF
CDR3 DNA: TGTGCCAGCAGTAAACGCCTAGCGGGAGTATCCAATGAGCAGTTCTTC

V gene: TRBV2
clone size: -
J gene: TRBJ2-7
D gene: TRBD2
CDR3 protein: CASGGLSGDYEQYF
CDR3 DNA: TGTGCCAGCGGGGGACTAAGCGGAGACTACGAGCAGTACTTC

V gene: TRBV7-9
clone size: -
J gene: TRBJ2-3
D gene: -
CDR3 protein: CASSRTHTDTQYF
CDR3 DNA: TGTGCCAGCAGTCGGACACACACAGATACGCAGTATTTT

V gene: TRBV14
clone size: -
J gene: TRBJ2-1
D gene: TRBD2
CDR3 protein: CASSQSSGAYNEQFF
CDR3 DNA: TGTGCCAGCAGCCAATCCAGCGGGGCTTACAATGAGCAGTTCTTC

V gene: TRBV5-1
clone size: -
J gene: TRBJ2-5
D gene: -
CDR3 protein: CASSSQGREETQYF
CDR3 DNA: TGCGCCAGCAGCTCACAAGGCCGGGAAGAGACCCAGTACTTC

V gene: TRBV6-7
clone size: -
J gene: TRBJ1-2
D gene: -
CDR3 protein: CASSYGGYYGYTF
CDR3 DNA: TGTGCCAGCAGTTATGGCGGATATTATGGCTACACCTTC

V gene: TRBV7-9
clone size: -
J gene: TRBJ2-2
D gene: -
CDR3 protein: CASSLEAGELFF
CDR3 DNA: TGTGCCAGCAGCTTAGAGGCCGGGGAGCTGTTTTTT

V gene: TRBV7-6
clone size: -
J gene: TRBJ1-3
D gene: -
CDR3 protein: CASSLGGGARQANTIYF
CDR3 DNA: TGTGCCAGCAGCTTAGGCGGGGGGGCGCGGCAGGCAAACACCATATATTTT

V gene: TRBV5-1
clone size: -
J gene: TRBJ2-3
D gene: -
CDR3 protein: CASSLDYPTDTQYF
CDR3 DNA: TGCGCCAGCAGCCTGGACTATCCCACAGATACGCAGTATTTT

V gene: TRBV7-9
clone size: -
J gene: TRBJ2-6
D gene: -
CDR3 protein: CASSLTGSGANVLTF
CDR3 DNA: TGTGCCAGCAGCTTAACCGGGTCTGGGGCCAACGTCCTGACTTTC

V gene: TRBV30
clone size: -
J gene: TRBJ1-1
D gene: TRBD1
CDR3 protein: CAWSVTGGEAFF
CDR3 DNA: TGTGCCTGGAGTGTCACAGGGGGCGAAGCTTTCTTT

V gene: TRBV9
clone size: -
J gene: TRBJ2-7
D gene: TRBD1
CDR3 protein: CASSPRTGTYEQYF
CDR3 DNA: TGTGCCAGCAGCCCCCGGACAGGAACCTACGAGCAGTACTTC